The rows below give T cell receptor beta chains drawn from one sample of a study of T cells in Graves' hyperthyroidism and ophthalmopathy. TCRdb re-analysed the multiplex PCR reads in MiXCR, keeping a single row per CDR3 protein. The repertoire consists of around 400,000 distinct CDR3 sequences, with 15% to 17% occurring once and the leading ten covering around 30%. The source material was blood. These receptors came from a young woman with Graves' hyperthyroidism that later progressed to Graves' ophthalmopathy. Both conserved end residues are part of each CDR3. Fields, in order: J gene, clone size, D gene, V gene, CDR3 protein, CDR3 DNA. D genes are given only for firm matches. Size is stated for part of the rows, as once, few or many counts, or as a class when the clone is expanded.

>TRBJ2-5|many|TRBD2|TRBV3-1
CASSPQGLAGSRETQYF
TGTGCCAGCAGCCCACAGGGACTAGCGGGAAGTCGAGAGACCCAGTACTTC
>TRBJ2-6|many|NA|TRBV28
CASSFIVSGANVLTF
TGTGCCAGCAGTTTTATTGTCTCTGGGGCCAACGTCCTGACTTTC
>TRBJ1-4|many|TRBD1|TRBV28
CASSLTGVGEKLFF
TGTGCCAGCAGTTTGACAGGGGTGGGAGAAAAACTGTTTTTT
>TRBJ2-5|once|NA|TRBV5-1
CASSLRARETLYF
TGCGCCAGCAGCTTGAGGGCACGGGAGACCCTGTACTTC
>TRBJ2-7|NA|NA|TRBV4-2
CASSQTPFYEQYF
TGTGCCAGCAGCCAGACCCCATTTTACGAGCAGTACTTC
>TRBJ2-2|few|TRBD2|TRBV12-3/TRBV12-4
CASSLNVGTSGKWELFF
TGTGCCAGCAGTTTGAACGTCGGGACTAGCGGGAAGTGGGAGCTGTTTTTT
>TRBJ2-1|few|TRBD2|TRBV4-3
CASSQDVTSGRWGIFNEQFF
TGCGCCAGCAGCCAAGATGTGACTAGCGGGAGGTGGGGGATCTTCAATGAGCAGTTCTTC
>TRBJ2-5|once|TRBD2|TRBV29-1
CSVEGGRAQETQYF
TGCAGCGTTGAGGGCGGGAGGGCCCAAGAGACCCAGTACTTC
>TRBJ2-7|NA|TRBD1|TRBV7-7
CASSSGTDEQYF
TGTGCTAGCAGCTCCGGGACAGACGAGCAGTACTTC
>TRBJ2-5|many|NA|TRBV5-1
CASSLGGGFGETQYF
TGCGCCAGCAGCTTGGGGGGCGGATTCGGGGAGACCCAGTACTTC
>TRBJ2-2|many|NA|TRBV7-3
CASALGENTGELFF
TGTGCCAGCGCTCTAGGAGAGAACACCGGGGAGCTGTTTTTT
>TRBJ1-2|NA|NA|TRBV2
CASSEMREVRYGHTF
TGTGCCAGCAGTGAAATGAGGGAGGTACGGTATGGCCACACCTTC
>TRBJ2-1|many|NA|TRBV7-9
CASSLQSNEQFF
TGTGCCAGCAGCCTACAGAGCAATGAGCAGTTCTTC
>TRBJ1-1|NA|TRBD1|TRBV6-1
CASSPWPRTGNAEAFF
TGTGCCAGCAGCCCGTGGCCTCGGACAGGGAACGCTGAAGCTTTCTTT
>TRBJ1-3|many|TRBD1|TRBV3-1
CASSETGGSSGNTIYF
TGTGCCAGCAGCGAAACAGGGGGCAGCTCTGGAAACACCATATATTTT
>TRBJ2-5|NA|NA|TRBV20-1
CSAPRVGGLGETQYF
TGCAGTGCTCCCCGGGTCGGGGGCCTTGGGGAGACCCAGTACTTC
>TRBJ1-4|NA|NA|TRBV4-2
CASSQVSEGLYEKLFF
TGTGCCAGCAGCCAGGTCTCGGAGGGCCTATATGAAAAACTGTTTTTT
>TRBJ2-5|NA|TRBD2|TRBV10-3
CATSDNYGGAPETQYF
TGTGCCACCAGTGATAACTACGGGGGGGCGCCGGAGACCCAGTACTTC
>TRBJ2-1|NA|NA|TRBV20-1
CSAGVRYNEQFF
TGCAGTGCGGGAGTTCGCTACAATGAGCAGTTCTTC
>TRBJ2-7|many|NA|TRBV30
CAWSSNDEQYF
TGTGCCTGGAGCTCCAACGACGAGCAGTACTTC
>TRBJ2-2|many|NA|TRBV6-1
CASSYGENTGELFF
TGTGCCAGCAGTTATGGGGAGAACACCGGGGAGCTGTTTTTT
>TRBJ1-1|many|TRBD1|TRBV15
CATSKGQGANTEAFF
TGTGCCACCAGCAAAGGACAGGGAGCGAACACTGAAGCTTTCTTT
>TRBJ2-1|many|TRBD2|TRBV29-1
CSLGLAGDYNEQFF
TGCAGCCTGGGACTAGCGGGGGACTACAATGAGCAGTTCTTC
>TRBJ2-5|many|NA|TRBV7-2
CASSLGGGSLETQYF
TGTGCCAGCAGCTTAGGAGGTGGGAGTTTAGAGACCCAGTACTTC
>TRBJ2-7|NA|NA|TRBV11-2
CASSLGGGRGRNEQYF
TGTGCCAGCAGCTTAGGCGGGGGGAGGGGGCGGAACGAGCAGTACTTC
>TRBJ1-1|few|NA|TRBV7-9
CASSLEGMTEAFF
TGTGCCAGCAGCTTAGAAGGGATGACTGAAGCTTTCTTT
>TRBJ2-3|NA|NA|TRBV6-6
CASSYSFRFTDTQYF
TGTGCCAGCAGTTACTCTTTCAGATTCACAGATACGCAGTATTTT
>TRBJ2-7|many|NA|TRBV28
CASNDRDTPSYEQYF
TGTGCCAGCAACGACCGGGACACACCCTCATACGAGCAGTACTTC
>TRBJ2-7|many|NA|TRBV20-1
CSAREGHEQYF
TGCAGTGCTAGAGAGGGTCACGAGCAGTACTTC
>TRBJ2-6|many|NA|TRBV30
CAWSGRAGANVLTF
TGTGCCTGGAGCGGGCGGGCTGGGGCCAACGTCCTGACTTTC
>TRBJ2-6|NA|TRBD1|TRBV27
CASRQGANVLAF
TGTGCCAGCAGGCAGGGGGCCAACGTCCTGGCTTTC
>TRBJ2-7|few|TRBD2|TRBV20-1
CSARLADSYEQYF
TGCAGTGCAAGACTAGCGGACTCCTACGAGCAGTACTTC
>TRBJ1-5|many|NA|TRBV7-9
CASSLGPGTQPQHF
TGTGCCAGCAGCTTAGGCCCGGGGACTCAGCCCCAGCATTTT
>TRBJ2-3|many|NA|TRBV27
CASSIPPDTQYF
TGTGCCAGCAGTATCCCCCCAGATACGCAGTATTTT
>TRBJ1-2|many|NA|TRBV29-1
CSVLGGSYGYTF
TGCAGCGTTTTGGGTGGGAGCTATGGCTACACCTTC
>TRBJ2-1|NA|NA|TRBV7-9
CASGLVLGRYNEQFF
TGTGCCAGCGGCTTAGTCCTGGGTCGGTACAATGAGCAGTTCTTC
>TRBJ2-7|many|NA|TRBV20-1
CSARDAEPYEQYF
TGCAGTGCTAGAGACGCGGAGCCCTACGAGCAGTACTTC
>TRBJ1-1|many|TRBD1|TRBV6-1
CASTARGLNTEAFF
TGTGCCAGCACTGCCAGGGGGCTCAACACTGAAGCTTTCTTT
>TRBJ2-7|many|NA|TRBV27
CASSSMDRNRYEQYF
TGTGCCAGCAGTTCAATGGACAGAAACCGATACGAGCAGTACTTC
>TRBJ2-3|NA|TRBD2|TRBV15
CATSSGGYLLGTSSSDTQYF
TGTGCCACCAGCTCAGGGGGGTACCTCCTAGGGACTAGCTCTTCAGATACGCAGTATTTT